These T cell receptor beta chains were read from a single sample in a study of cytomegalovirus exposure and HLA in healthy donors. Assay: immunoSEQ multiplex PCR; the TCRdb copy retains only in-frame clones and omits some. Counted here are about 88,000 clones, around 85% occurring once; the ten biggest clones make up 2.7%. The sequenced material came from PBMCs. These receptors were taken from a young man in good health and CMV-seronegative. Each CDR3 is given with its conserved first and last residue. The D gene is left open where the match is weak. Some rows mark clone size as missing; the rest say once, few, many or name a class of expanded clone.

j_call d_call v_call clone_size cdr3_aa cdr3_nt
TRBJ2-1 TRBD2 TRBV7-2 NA CASSLGLAGGDTHNEQFF TGTGCCAGCAGCTTAGGGCTAGCGGGGGGCGATACTCACAATGAGCAGTTCTTC
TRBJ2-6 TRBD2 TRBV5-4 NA CASRAGGSFSGANVLTF TGTGCCTCGCGAGCGGGGGGCTCGTTCTCTGGGGCCAACGTCCTGACTTTC
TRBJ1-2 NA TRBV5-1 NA CASSLRQATGGGYTF TGCGCCAGCAGCCTACGACAGGCGACGGGGGGTGGCTACACCTTC
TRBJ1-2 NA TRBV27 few CASSPGHLTGNYGYTF TGTGCCAGCAGCCCGGGACATCTCACGGGGAACTATGGCTACACCTTC
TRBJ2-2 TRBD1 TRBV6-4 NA CASSPRTGGYANTGELFF TGTGCCAGCAGTCCCCGGACAGGGGGGTACGCGAACACCGGGGAGCTGTTTTTT
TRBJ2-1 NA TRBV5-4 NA CASSLLGGSTYNEQFF TGTGCCAGCAGCCTCCTCGGGGGTTCCACCTACAATGAGCAGTTCTTC
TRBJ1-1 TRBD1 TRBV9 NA CASSVTPTGDTEAFF TGTGCCAGCAGCGTAACCCCTACAGGGGACACTGAAGCTTTCTTT
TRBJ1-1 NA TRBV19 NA CASSIGGTQRENTEAFF TGTGCCAGTAGTATAGGCGGGACTCAGCGGGAGAACACTGAAGCTTTCTTT
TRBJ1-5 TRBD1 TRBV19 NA CASSTTGGNQPQHF TGTGCCAGTAGTACCACAGGGGGCAATCAGCCCCAGCATTTT
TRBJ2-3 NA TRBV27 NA CASSSGPADTQYF TGTGCCAGCAGTTCAGGGCCGGCGGATACGCAGTATTTT
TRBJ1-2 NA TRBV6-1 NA CARSGTGGYGYTF TGTGCCAGGAGCGGGACGGGTGGGTATGGCTACACCTTC
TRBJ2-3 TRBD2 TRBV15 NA CATSRVATSGSDTQYF TGTGCCACCAGCAGAGTTGCGACTAGCGGATCAGATACGCAGTATTTT
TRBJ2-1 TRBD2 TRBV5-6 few CASSLFKRGIFNEQFF TGTGCCAGCAGCTTGTTCAAGCGGGGGATCTTCAATGAGCAGTTCTTC
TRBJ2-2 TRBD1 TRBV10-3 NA CAISEDRAGELFF TGTGCCATCAGTGAGGACAGGGCCGGGGAGCTGTTTTTT
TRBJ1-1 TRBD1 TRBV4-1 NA CASSSTGVQPTWGTEAFF TGCGCCAGCAGCTCGACAGGGGTTCAACCAACCTGGGGCACTGAAGCTTTCTTT
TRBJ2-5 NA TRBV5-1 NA CASSDPGFGGETQYF TGCGCCAGCAGCGATCCCGGGTTTGGGGGGGAGACCCAGTACTTC
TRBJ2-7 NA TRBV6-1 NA CASSEALGGPSGEQYF TGTGCCAGCAGTGAGGCCCTGGGGGGTCCTTCGGGTGAGCAGTACTTC
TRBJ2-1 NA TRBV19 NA CASIHRGMEDEQFF TGTGCCAGTATTCATCGGGGGATGGAGGATGAGCAGTTCTTC
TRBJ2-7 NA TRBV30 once CAWSVHRGYEQYF TGTGCCTGGAGTGTACATAGGGGGTACGAGCAGTACTTC
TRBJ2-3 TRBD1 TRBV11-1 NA CASSHRQGNTDTQYF TGTGCCAGCAGCCATCGACAGGGTAACACAGATACGCAGTATTTT
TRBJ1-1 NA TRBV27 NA CASSLSLRGGTEAFF TGTGCCAGCAGTTTATCACTCAGGGGCGGCACTGAAGCTTTCTTT
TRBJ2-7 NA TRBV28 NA CASSLIGQRYYEQYF TGTGCCAGCAGTTTGATAGGACAGAGATACTACGAGCAGTACTTC
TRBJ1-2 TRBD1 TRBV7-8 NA CASSSTGGSSYGYTF TGTGCCAGCAGCTCAACAGGGGGCAGTTCCTATGGCTACACCTTC
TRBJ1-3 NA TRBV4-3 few CASSQDAFRGNTIYF TGCGCCAGCAGCCAAGATGCGTTCCGGGGAAACACCATATATTTT